This is a list of T cell receptor beta chains from one sample in a study of Ad26.COV2.S vaccination and SARS-CoV-2 variants. The assay was immunoSEQ multiplex PCR, and TCRdb's table has in-frame clones only and misses some. The sample holds under 400,000 clones, around 87% seen once. The sample here was peripheral blood, taken in a trial of Ad26.COV2.S vaccine versus placebo. The receptors come from a person between 18 and 65 years old who received the Ad26.COV2.S COVID-19 vaccine or a placebo. Each CDR3 is given with its conserved first and last residue. The D gene is left open where the match is weak. Size is stated for part of the rows, as once, few or many counts, or as a class when the clone is expanded.

>TRBD1|TRBJ2-3|TRBV7-9|.
TGTGCCAGCAGCCCTCGGGGACAGGCTAGCACAGATACGCAGTATTTT
CASSPRGQASTDTQYF
>.|TRBJ2-3|TRBV7-2|.
TGTGCCAGCAGCGCCTTCTCTACAGATACGCAGTATTTT
CASSAFSTDTQYF
>.|TRBJ1-1|TRBV30|.
TGTGCAGGGGGTAGGGCTAACACTGAAGCTTTCTTT
CAGGRANTEAFF
>.|TRBJ1-1|TRBV6-5|.
TGTGCCAGCAGTCATGGCAGGAATTACGGAACTGAAGCTTTCTTT
CASSHGRNYGTEAFF
>.|TRBJ1-1|TRBV7-9|.
TGTGCCAGCAGCTTAGCGGGGGGAAACACTGAAGCTTTCTTT
CASSLAGGNTEAFF
>TRBD2|TRBJ2-2|TRBV19|.
TGTGCCAGTGTACTAAATCCGGGACTAGCTAGCGGGGAGCTGTTTTTT
CASVLNPGLASGELFF
>.|TRBJ1-6|TRBV21-1|.
.
CASSTRWGLGSPLHF
>TRBD1|TRBJ2-7|TRBV4-3|.
TGCGCCAGCAGCCCACGCGGGACAGGGTCCCACGAGCAGTACTTC
CASSPRGTGSHEQYF
>.|TRBJ2-5|TRBV19|.
TGTGCCAGTAGTCTACAGAGCCAAGAGACCCAGTACTTC
CASSLQSQETQYF
>TRBD2|TRBJ2-5|TRBV5-1|.
TGCGCCAGCAGCTCCGAAGGGACTAGCGGGGGTTGGGAGACCCAGTACTTC
CASSSEGTSGGWETQYF
>.|TRBJ2-2|TRBV6-2/TRBV6-3|.
TGTGCCAGCAGTTACTCTTCGGGGTTTGTCGGGGAGCTGTTTTTT
CASSYSSGFVGELFF
>.|TRBJ2-5|TRBV5-1|.
TGCGCCAGCAGCTTAGTTGAGGGAAACACCCAGTACTTC
CASSLVEGNTQYF
>.|TRBJ2-2|TRBV7-9|.
TGTGCCAGCTCGATACAGGGTACGAACACCGGGGAGCTGTTTTTT
CASSIQGTNTGELFF
>.|TRBJ2-1|TRBV9|few
TGTGCCAGCAGCGCCGGGGCGAACAATGAGCAGTTCTTC
CASSAGANNEQFF
>TRBD1|TRBJ1-1|TRBV4-2|.
TGTGCCAGCAGTGCCGGGACAGGGGTAACTGAAGCTTTCTTT
CASSAGTGVTEAFF
>.|TRBJ2-1|TRBV6-6|.
TGTGCCAGCAGTACCGGGACCCTCAATGAGCAGTTCTTC
CASSTGTLNEQFF
>TRBD2|TRBJ2-3|TRBV7-3|.
TGTGCCAGCAGCTCGGGACTAGCGGGAGATACGCAGTATTTT
CASSSGLAGDTQYF
>TRBD1|TRBJ2-7|TRBV18|.
TGTGCCAGCTCACTCTCGACAGGGGGACACGAGCAGTACTTC
CASSLSTGGHEQYF
>.|TRBJ1-1|TRBV4-2|.
TGTGCCAGCAGCCACCCCCTCATGGACGGAGAAGCTTTCTTT
CASSHPLMDGEAFF
>.|TRBJ2-7|TRBV6-5|.
TGTGCCAGCAGTTACTCGCGACAGATGGCCTACGAGCAGTACTTC
CASSYSRQMAYEQYF
>.|TRBJ1-2|TRBV7-6|.
TGTGCCAGCAGCTTATGGTCAGGGAGAGCTAACTATGGCTACACCTTC
CASSLWSGRANYGYTF
>TRBD1|TRBJ2-1|TRBV29-1|.
TGCAGCGTTCCGACCGGGACAGGGTACAATGAGCAGTTCTTC
CSVPTGTGYNEQFF
>TRBD2|TRBJ2-3|TRBV5-4|.
TGTGCCAGCATCGATCGGACTAGCGGGGTAACAGATACGCAGTATTTT
CASIDRTSGVTDTQYF
>.|TRBJ1-2|TRBV14|.
TGTGCCAGCAGCCAAGACAGGGCCCAGGGCTACACCTTC
CASSQDRAQGYTF
>.|TRBJ2-7|TRBV30|.
TGTGCCTCCAGGGCCTCTACCCGTTCCTACGAGCAGTACTTC
CASRASTRSYEQYF
>TRBD1|TRBJ1-2|TRBV11-3|.
TGTGCCAGCATCACGACAGGGGCTAACTATGGCTACACCTTC
CASITTGANYGYTF
>TRBD1|TRBJ2-7|TRBV29-1|.
TGCAGCGTTTTACCCAACAGGGGACAATCCTACGAGCAGTACTTC
CSVLPNRGQSYEQYF
>TRBD2|TRBJ2-4|TRBV6-5|.
TGTGCCAGCAGTTACTATGGGAGGGGTCTTGAAAACATTCAGTACTTC
CASSYYGRGLENIQYF
>.|TRBJ1-1|TRBV18|few
TGTGCCAGCTCACCACTCACAGGGAGGAACACTGAAGCTTTCTTT
CASSPLTGRNTEAFF
>.|TRBJ1-1|TRBV30|.
TGTGCCTGGAGCGGGCAGTTGAACACTGAAGCTTTCTTT
CAWSGQLNTEAFF
>.|TRBJ1-5|TRBV10-3|.
TGTGCCATCAGTGAGGGAAGCAATCAGCCCCAGCATTTT
CAISEGSNQPQHF
>.|TRBJ2-5|TRBV11-3|.
TGTGCCAGCAGCTTGACAGACAGACAAGAGACCCAGTACTTC
CASSLTDRQETQYF
>.|TRBJ2-7|TRBV10-3|.
TGTGCCACCCGCAGCGACAACGAGCAGTACTTC
CATRSDNEQYF
>TRBD1|TRBJ2-5|TRBV3-1/TRBV3-2|.
TGTGCCAGCAGTCCCTTGGACAGGGGCTTCGAGACCCAGTACTTC
CASSPLDRGFETQYF
>.|TRBJ2-1|TRBV7-9|.
TGTGCCAGGAGCCCCCGGGACGGGCTGGAGCAGTTCTTC
CARSPRDGLEQFF
>.|TRBJ1-4|TRBV5-1|.
TGCGCCAGCAGACCCGGAGGGGGTGAAAAACTGTTTTTT
CASRPGGGEKLFF
>.|TRBJ1-6|TRBV30|once
TGTGCCTGGAATGACGAGGGGAATAATTCACCCCTCCACTTT
CAWNDEGNNSPLHF
>TRBD1|TRBJ1-2|TRBV9|.
TGTGCCAGCAGCGCCCCCCGGACAGGGGTCTATGGCTACACCTTC
CASSAPRTGVYGYTF
>TRBD1|TRBJ1-1|TRBV30|.
TGTGCCTGGAGCAACAGGGGCACTGAAGCTTTCTTT
CAWSNRGTEAFF
>.|TRBJ1-1|TRBV9|.
TGTGCCAGCAGCCCCGGGACCCAAGTTTGGAACACTGAAGCTTTCTTT
CASSPGTQVWNTEAFF
>.|TRBJ2-7|TRBV25-1|.
TGTGCCAGCAAGGGCAGGAATTACGAGCAGTACTTC
CASKGRNYEQYF
>.|TRBJ1-2|TRBV6-7|.
TGTGCCAGCAGTCCAAAGCGACAAACGGGTGGCTACACCTTC
CASSPKRQTGGYTF
>.|TRBJ1-2|TRBV29-1|.
TGCAGCGTTGGACGTCAGGGTGGTAGGGGCTACACCTTC
CSVGRQGGRGYTF
>.|TRBJ2-1|TRBV6-5|.
TGTGCCAGCAGTTCGTCCAATTATGAGCAGTTCTTC
CASSSSNYEQFF
>.|TRBJ1-5|TRBV18|.
TGTGCCAGCTCACCAAGGGCGGGGGGAGTTGGCAATCAGCCCCAGCATTTT
CASSPRAGGVGNQPQHF
>.|TRBJ2-7|TRBV5-6|few
TGTGCCAGCAGCTTGGTATGGGGCGCAGAGTACGAGCAGTACTTC
CASSLVWGAEYEQYF
>.|TRBJ1-3|TRBV14|.
TGTGCCAGCAGCGAGGACGGCTTCTCTGGAAACACCATATATTTT
CASSEDGFSGNTIYF
>TRBD2|TRBJ2-1|TRBV30|.
TGTGCCTTATTACTAGCGGGGCACGGTGAGCAGTTCTTC
CALLLAGHGEQFF
>.|TRBJ1-1|TRBV18|.
TGTGCCAGCTCACCGACGCCGGGCATGGGAGGGACTGAAGCTTTCTTT
CASSPTPGMGGTEAFF
>.|TRBJ1-5|TRBV12-5|.
TGTGCTAGTGGTTTGGTACGGGGGGGGCGAGGTCAGCCCCAGCATTTT
CASGLVRGGRGQPQHF
>.|TRBJ2-1|TRBV6-5|.
TGTGCCAGCAGTTACTCGAGAGGCAATGAGCAGTTCTTC
CASSYSRGNEQFF
>.|TRBJ1-3|TRBV4-1|once
TGCGCCAGCAGCCCGGGGGGGGGCCCTGGAAACACCATATATTTT
CASSPGGGPGNTIYF
>.|TRBJ1-1|TRBV14|.
TGTGCCAGCAGCCAACGAGGGTTTGGCACTGAAGCTTTCTTT
CASSQRGFGTEAFF
>TRBD2|TRBJ2-1|TRBV25-1|.
TGTGCCAGCAGTGAATTTGGCGGGGGGGCTTGGGAGCAGTTCTTC
CASSEFGGGAWEQFF
>.|TRBJ1-4|TRBV19|.
TGTGCCAGTAGTTTCCCCGGGGAAAAACTGTTTTTT
CASSFPGEKLFF
>.|TRBJ2-7|TRBV6-6|.
TGTGCCAGCAGTTACTCGGAACAGGGGGGGGAGCAGTACTTC
CASSYSEQGGEQYF